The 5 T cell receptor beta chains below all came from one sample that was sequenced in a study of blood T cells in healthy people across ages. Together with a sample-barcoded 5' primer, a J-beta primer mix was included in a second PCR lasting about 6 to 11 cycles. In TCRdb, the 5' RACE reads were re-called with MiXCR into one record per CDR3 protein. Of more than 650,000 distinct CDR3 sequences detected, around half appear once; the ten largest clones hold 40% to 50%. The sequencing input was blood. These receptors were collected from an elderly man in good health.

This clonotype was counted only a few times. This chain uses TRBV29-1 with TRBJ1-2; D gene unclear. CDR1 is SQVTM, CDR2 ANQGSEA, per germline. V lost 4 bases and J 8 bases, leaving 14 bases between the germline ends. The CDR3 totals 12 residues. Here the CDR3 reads CSVALGMGGYTF. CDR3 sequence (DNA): TGCAGCGTTGCCCTTGGGATGGGCGGCTACACCTTC.

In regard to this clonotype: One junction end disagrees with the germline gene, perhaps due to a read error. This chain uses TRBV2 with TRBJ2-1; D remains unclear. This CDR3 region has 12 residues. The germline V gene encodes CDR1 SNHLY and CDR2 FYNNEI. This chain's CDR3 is CASSEAYSEQFF. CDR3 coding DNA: TGTGCCAGCAGTGAAGCCTACAGTGAGCAGTTCTTC.

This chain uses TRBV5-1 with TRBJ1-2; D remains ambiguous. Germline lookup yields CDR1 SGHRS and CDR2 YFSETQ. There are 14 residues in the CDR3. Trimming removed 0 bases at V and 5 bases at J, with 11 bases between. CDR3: CASSLETSTYGYTF. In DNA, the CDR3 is TGCGCCAGCAGCTTGGAGACCAGCACTTATGGCTACACCTTC.

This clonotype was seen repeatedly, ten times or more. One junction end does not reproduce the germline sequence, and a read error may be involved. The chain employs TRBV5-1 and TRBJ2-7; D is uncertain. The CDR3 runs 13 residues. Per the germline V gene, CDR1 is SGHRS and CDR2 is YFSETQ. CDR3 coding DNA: TGTGCCAGCAGTTTATCGAGCTCCTACGAGCAGTACTTC. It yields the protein CASSLSSSYEQYF.

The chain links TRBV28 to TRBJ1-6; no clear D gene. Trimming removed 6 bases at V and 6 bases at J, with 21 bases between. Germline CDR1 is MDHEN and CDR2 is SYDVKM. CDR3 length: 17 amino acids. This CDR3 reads CASSETFGLVLNSPLHF. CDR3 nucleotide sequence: TGTGCCAGCAGCGAAACCTTCGGACTGGTGCTTAATTCACCCCTCCACTTT.